The 15 T cell receptor beta chains below all came from one sample that was sequenced in a study of blood T cell repertoires in COVID-19 (TCRdb year 2020). The library was prepared using the immunoSEQ multiplex PCR assay. TCRdb retrieved this table from immuneACCESS and kept in-frame rearrangements only. Not all clones are present; in checked studies, unresolved V genes account for under half, and no reason is known for the remainder. This sample is represented by approximately 81,000 clones; roughly four fifths of them were singletons. Together, the top ten hold about 7.4% of the sample. The specimen was peripheral blood. All receptors come from a human donor in a cohort sampled during active COVID-19.

The J gene is TRBJ1-1, the V gene TRBV20-1; D is uncertain. V lost 3 bases and J 0 bases, leaving 11 bases between the germline ends. There are 14 residues in the CDR3. The germline V gene encodes CDR1 DFQATT and CDR2 SNEGSKA (reference sequence). CDR3 nucleotides: TGCAGTGCTAGTGGTCCAGTCTTGAACACTGAAGCTTTCTTT. It codes for CSASGPVLNTEAFF.

This chain uses TRBV29-1 with TRBJ2-7; a weak D match, TRBD2 (6 bases). The CDR3 has 12 amino acids. V was clipped by 5 bases and J by 6 bases, with 14 bases between them. Germline V gene sequence: CDR1 SQVTM, CDR2 ANQGSEA. CDR3 amino acids: CSVQAGRSEQYF. The CDR3, as DNA: TGCAGCGTTCAGGCAGGGAGGAGCGAGCAGTACTTC.

V gene TRBV19 combines with J gene TRBJ2-5, with 7 bases identical to TRBD1. The CDR3 is 16 amino acids. CDR1 is LNHDA, CDR2 SQIVND, per germline (reference sequence). Germline trimming cut 0 bases from V and 4 bases from J; bases unmatched to any gene: 8. CDR3 sequence: CASSIDGRGSSETQYF. The CDR3 region has the DNA TGTGCCAGTAGTATAGATGGCAGGGGGTCGTCAGAGACCCAGTACTTC.

A single count supports this clone. This rearrangement joins TRBV7-3 to TRBJ2-6, with D possibly matching TRBD1 (5 bases). The CDR3 covers 18 residues. Trimming removed 0 bases at V and 0 bases at J, with 12 bases between. Germline V gene sequence: CDR1 SGHTA, CDR2 FQGTGA. This CDR3 is CASSLTPGIHSGANVLTF. The CDR3, as DNA: TGTGCCAGCAGCTTAACCCCAGGGATACACTCTGGGGCCAACGTCCTGACTTTC.

This sequence joins TRBV6-2 or TRBV6-3 and TRBJ2-7; no definite D call. CDR1 and CDR2 (germline): MNHEY, SVGEGT. The CDR3 has 14 residues. V lost 4 bases, J lost 0 bases, and 10 bases lay in between. The CDR3 nucleotides read TGTGCCAGCAGTTTCCGGCAGGTCTCCTACGAGCAGTACTTC. Translated: CASSFRQVSYEQYF.

The count of this clone is one. The V gene is TRBV11-3, the J gene TRBJ2-7, with 7 bases that match TRBD1. This CDR3 comprises 14 residues. CDR1 and CDR2 from the germline V gene are SGHNT and YENEEA. Trimming took 5 bases from V and 5 from J; bases not matched to a gene: 9. CDR3 amino acids: CASSKRQGVDEQYF. The CDR3 DNA is TGTGCCAGCAGCAAACGACAGGGTGTGGACGAGCAGTACTTC.

This rearrangement joins TRBV5-4 to TRBJ2-5; tentatively, D is TRBD1 (5 bases). The CDR3 covers 15 residues. Germline assignment: CDR1 SGHNT and CDR2 YYREEE (reference sequence). V gave up 3 bases and J gave up 2 bases, with 14 bases separating them. CDR3 bases: TGTGCCAGCAGCTCAATCGGTGGGGCGCAAGAGACCCAGTACTTC. Translating gives CASSSIGGAQETQYF.

The V and J genes are TRBV2 and TRBJ1-5; 9 positions match TRBD1. This CDR3 has 16 residues. Germline CDR1 is SNHLY and CDR2 is FYNNEI. After removal of 6 bases from V and 3 bases from J, the junction contained 9 bases not matched to a gene. Written as DNA, the CDR3 is TGTGCCAGCAGCCCAGACGGGACAGGGTACAATCAGCCCCAGCATTTT. As protein: CASSPDGTGYNQPQHF. The variable domain in full, with the rest retrieved from reference TRBV2 and TRBJ1-5, is EPEVTQTPSHQVTQMGQEVILRCVPISNHLYFYWYRQILGQKVEFLVSFYNNEISEKSEIFDDQFSVERPDGSNFTLKIRSTKLEDSAMYFCASSPDGTGYNQPQHFGDGTRLSIL.

This CDR3 reads CASRKGQPYGYTF. As DNA, the CDR3 is TGTGCCAGCAGAAAGGGACAGCCGTATGGCTACACCTTC. This sequence joins TRBV6-5 and TRBJ1-2; 7 nucleotides agree with TRBD1. The CDR3 is 13 amino acids. Germline CDR1 and CDR2: MNHEY and SVGAGI. J was trimmed by 5 bases and V by 6 bases; bases with no gene match: 6.

The chain is built from TRBV5-6 and TRBJ1-1; 8 positions match TRBD1. Per the germline V gene, CDR1 is SGHDT and CDR2 is YYEEEE. Germline trimming cut 4 bases from V and 9 bases from J; bases unmatched to any gene: 11. There are 14 residues in the CDR3. The CDR3 region is CASSPGQGERQAFF. In nucleotides, the CDR3 is TGTGCCAGCAGCCCAGGACAGGGTGAGCGGCAAGCTTTCTTT.

The rearrangement uses TRBV5-6 and TRBJ2-7; D is perhaps TRBD2 (5 bases). This CDR3 region has 14 residues. CDR1 and CDR2 from the germline V gene are SGHDT and YYEEEE. V was shortened by 4 bases and J by 1 base, with 12 bases between the two germline ends. The CDR3 DNA reads TGTGCCAGCAGCCCGCCAAGAGGGTCCTACGAGCAGTACTTC. Its protein is CASSPPRGSYEQYF.

The rearrangement joins TRBV12-3 or TRBV12-4 to TRBJ1-2; a possible D gene is TRBD1 (5 bases). The CDR3 has 13 amino acids. The V end lost 5 bases, the J end lost 5 bases, and 12 bases lay between the germline ends. The CDR3 DNA follows: TGTGCCAGCAGTACCCAGACAGCTTATGGCTACACCTTC. This gives the protein CASSTQTAYGYTF.

The chain carries TRBV4-1 and TRBJ1-1; D is ambiguous. The CDR3 consists of 15 residues. V was shortened by 1 base and J by 1 base, with 10 bases between the two germline ends. Germline values: CDR1 MGHRA, CDR2 YSYEKL. In DNA, the CDR3 is TGCGCCAGCAGCCAAGTCGCAGCGGGGAACACTGAAGCTTTCTTT. This codes for CASSQVAAGNTEAFF.

The chain combines TRBV24-1 with TRBJ2-7, with D perhaps matching TRBD2 (5 bases). Germline V gene data show CDR1 as KGHDR and CDR2 as SFDVKD. V lost 4 bases and J lost 7, with 13 bases in between. The CDR3 totals 13 residues. CDR3 coding DNA: TGTGCCACCAGTGAACCGGGATCCTTAGAGCAGTACTTC. It is translated as CATSEPGSLEQYF.

The chain links TRBV11-2 to TRBJ1-1; perhaps TRBD1 as D (5 bases). The CDR3 covers 11 residues. Per the germline V gene, CDR1 is SGHAT and CDR2 is FQNNGV. Trimming removed 6 bases at V and 11 bases at J, with 13 bases between. CDR3 in amino acids: CASSWSGRAFF. The CDR3 DNA reads as TGTGCCAGCAGTTGGTCAGGGAGGGCTTTCTTT.